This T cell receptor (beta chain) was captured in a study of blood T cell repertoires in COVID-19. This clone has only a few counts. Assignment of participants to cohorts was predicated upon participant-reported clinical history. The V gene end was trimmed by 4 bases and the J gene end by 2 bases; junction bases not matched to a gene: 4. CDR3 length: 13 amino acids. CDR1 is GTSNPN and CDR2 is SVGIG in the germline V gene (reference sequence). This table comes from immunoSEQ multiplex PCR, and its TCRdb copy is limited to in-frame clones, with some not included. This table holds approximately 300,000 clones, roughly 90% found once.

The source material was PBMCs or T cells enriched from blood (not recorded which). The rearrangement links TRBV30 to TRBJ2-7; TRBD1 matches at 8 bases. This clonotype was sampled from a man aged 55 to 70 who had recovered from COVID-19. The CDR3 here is CAWKRDRPYEQYF. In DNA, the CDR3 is TGTGCCTGGAAACGGGACAGGCCCTACGAGCAGTACTTC.